The clone carrying this T cell receptor (beta chain) was seen just once. These data originate in a study of blood T cell repertoires in COVID-19. Sequencing was performed with immunoSEQ multiplex PCR; in TCRdb, only in-frame clones are kept and a portion is missing. Of approximately 100,000 clones listed, roughly 90% were seen once; the top ten hold approximately 3.6%. This CDR3 is 15 amino acids long. The germline V gene has CDR1 MDHEN and CDR2 SYDVKM. The junction had 13 bases not matched to a gene; V was cut back by 6 bases and J by 6 bases. The TCR comes from an older woman with acute or convalescent COVID-19. The chain employs TRBV28 and TRBJ2-7; TRBD1 matches 8 bases. Material: peripheral blood. The CDR3 DNA follows: TGTGCCAGCAGCTTTACCGGGCAGGGGGCGCTCGAGCAGTACTTC. It is translated as CASSFTGQGALEQYF.